Presented here are 10 T cell receptor beta chains from one specimen sequenced in a study of spatial heterogeneity in lung cancer. TCRdb fed the 5' RACE reads into MiXCR, producing one record per CDR3 protein. This sample has 80,000 to 95,000 distinct CDR3 sequences, with roughly 10% found just once. Indicated time point: sample taken at primary tumor resection. Unsorted samples of tumor, nontumor lung or frozen PBMC had their whole RNA sequenced. Sequenced material: PBMCs, taken at surgery. The receptors stem from a male donor with early-stage non-small cell lung cancer.

This chain links TRBV20-1 with TRBJ2-1, with D possibly called TRBD1 or TRBD2 (5 bases each). The CDR3 covers 12 residues. The germline CDR1 and CDR2 sequences are DFQATT and SNEGSKA (reference sequence). V dropped 0 bases and J dropped 13 bases, with 13 bases sitting between them. The CDR3 DNA reads as TGCAGTGCTAGAGATGAACTACGGGGCCAGTTCTTC. It specifies CSARDELRGQFF.

This clonotype was counted ten times or more. V usage is TRBV6-2 or TRBV6-3 and J usage is TRBJ2-7; D tentatively reads TRBD1 or TRBD2 (5 bases each). The CDR3 is 13 amino acids. V gave up 2 bases and J gave up 2 bases, with 7 bases separating them. The germline gives CDR1 MNHEY, CDR2 SVGEGT. The CDR3 protein is CASSYGGTYEQYF. CDR3 nucleotides: TGTGCCAGCAGTTACGGGGGAACCTACGAGCAGTACTTC.

This clonotype was detected a few times. The chain recombines TRBV7-2 with TRBJ2-3; D unresolved. Deletions cut 7 bases from V and 1 base from J, with 9 bases between. Germline V CDR1 and CDR2: SGHTA, FQGNSA. The CDR3 runs to 13 residues. Written as DNA, the CDR3 is TGTGCCAGCATCGGCGCGGGCACAGATACGCAGTATTTT. This encodes CASIGAGTDTQYF. The full variable domain, with the rest looked up from reference TRBV7-2 and TRBJ2-3, is GAGVSQSPSNKVTEKGKDVELRCDPISGHTALYWYRQSLGQGLEFLIYFQGNSAPDKSGLPSDRFSAERTGGSVSTLTIQRTQQEDSAVYLCASIGAGTDTQYFGPGTRLTVL.

This clonotype was recorded at least ten times. The V gene is TRBV18, the J gene TRBJ2-1, with TRBD2 matching over 12 bases. With 0 bases clipped from V and 6 bases from J, the junction kept 9 bases outside the gene matches. Germline values: CDR1 KGHSH, CDR2 LQKENI. This CDR3 is built from 18 residues. CDR3 in DNA: TGTGCCAGCTCACCACCTCAAGGACTAGCGGGGTCATCCAATGAGCAGTTCTTC. This sequence encodes CASSPPQGLAGSSNEQFF.

This clonotype was found many times. The J gene is TRBJ2-3, the V gene TRBV29-1, with TRBD2 matching 7 bases. CDR3 length equals 13 residues. Germline trimming cut 4 bases from V and 1 base from J; bases unmatched to any gene: 2. From germline, CDR1 is SQVTM and CDR2 ANQGSEA. The CDR3: CSVGLAGTDTQYF. CDR3 in DNA: TGCAGCGTTGGACTAGCAGGCACAGATACGCAGTATTTT.

Ten or more counts support this clonotype. The rearrangement joins TRBV24-1 to TRBJ2-1; D is possibly TRBD2 (6 bases). Trimming removed 3 bases at V and 10 bases at J, with 12 bases between. Germline V lookup: CDR1 KGHDR, CDR2 SFDVKD. The CDR3 runs 13 residues. The CDR3 bases are TGTGCCACCAGTGATGGTGGAGGGGTCGAGCAGTTCTTC. This translates into CATSDGGGVEQFF.

This clonotype was detected a few times. This chain connects TRBV3-1 to TRBJ2-7, with no clear D. The CDR3 consists of 13 residues. V lost 3 bases to trimming and J lost 0 bases, with 6 bases between them. Germline V gives CDR1 LGHDT, CDR2 YNNKEL (reference sequence). CDR3 sequence reads: CASSQTDSYEQYF. CDR3 nucleotides: TGTGCCAGCAGCCAGACTGACTCCTACGAGCAGTACTTC.

This clonotype was counted a few times. This rearrangement joins TRBV7-9 to TRBJ2-7; 8 positions agree with TRBD1. Per the germline V gene, CDR1 is SEHNR and CDR2 is FQNEAQ (reference sequence). CDR3 length: 16 residues. With 2 bases clipped from V and 5 bases from J, the junction kept 11 bases outside the gene matches. CDR3 amino acids: CASSLRAQGALNEQYF. The CDR3 DNA follows: TGTGCCAGCAGCTTAAGAGCGCAGGGGGCGCTGAACGAGCAGTACTTC. Filled out from reference TRBV7-9 and TRBJ2-7, the complete variable domain reads DTGVSQNPRHKITKRGQNVTFRCDPISEHNRLYWYRQTLGQGPEFLTYFQNEAQLEKSRLLSDRFSAERPKGSFSTLEIQRTEQGDSAMYLCASSLRAQGALNEQYFGPGTRLTVT.

The count of this clonotype is one. The chain couples TRBV29-1 to TRBJ2-1; TRBD2 matches at 8 bases. CDR1 SQVTM and CDR2 ANQGSEA come from the germline V gene. The CDR3 extends over 16 amino acids. V was pared by 0 bases and J by 2 bases, with 6 bases of the junction left unmatched. The CDR3 DNA reads TGCAGCGTTGAAGATTTAACTAGCGGCCCCTACAATGAGCAGTTCTTC. This translates into CSVEDLTSGPYNEQFF.

The chain uses TRBV7-3 and TRBJ2-5, with D maybe TRBD2 (7 bases). Germline V gene lookup returns CDR1 SGHTA and CDR2 FQGTGA. V lost 3 bases and J 4 bases, leaving 15 bases between the germline ends. The CDR3 extends over 15 amino acids. The CDR3 is CASSFQGRVSETQYF. The CDR3 DNA follows: TGTGCCAGCAGCTTTCAGGGGAGGGTTTCAGAGACCCAGTACTTC.